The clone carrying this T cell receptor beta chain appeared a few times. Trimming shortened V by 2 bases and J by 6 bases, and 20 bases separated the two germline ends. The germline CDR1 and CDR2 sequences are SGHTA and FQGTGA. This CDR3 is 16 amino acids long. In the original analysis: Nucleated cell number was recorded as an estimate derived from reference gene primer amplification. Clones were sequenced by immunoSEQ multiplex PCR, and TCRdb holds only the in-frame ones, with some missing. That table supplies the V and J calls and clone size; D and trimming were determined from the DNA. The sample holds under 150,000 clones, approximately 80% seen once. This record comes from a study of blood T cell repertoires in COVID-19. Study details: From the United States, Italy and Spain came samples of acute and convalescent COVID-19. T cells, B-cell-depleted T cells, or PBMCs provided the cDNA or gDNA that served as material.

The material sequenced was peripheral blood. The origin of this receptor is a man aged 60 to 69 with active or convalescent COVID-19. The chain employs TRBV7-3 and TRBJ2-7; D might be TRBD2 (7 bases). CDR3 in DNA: TGTGCCAGCAGCTTAGTAGGGGGGGCCGGTACCTCCGAGCAGTACTTC. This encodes CASSLVGGAGTSEQYF.